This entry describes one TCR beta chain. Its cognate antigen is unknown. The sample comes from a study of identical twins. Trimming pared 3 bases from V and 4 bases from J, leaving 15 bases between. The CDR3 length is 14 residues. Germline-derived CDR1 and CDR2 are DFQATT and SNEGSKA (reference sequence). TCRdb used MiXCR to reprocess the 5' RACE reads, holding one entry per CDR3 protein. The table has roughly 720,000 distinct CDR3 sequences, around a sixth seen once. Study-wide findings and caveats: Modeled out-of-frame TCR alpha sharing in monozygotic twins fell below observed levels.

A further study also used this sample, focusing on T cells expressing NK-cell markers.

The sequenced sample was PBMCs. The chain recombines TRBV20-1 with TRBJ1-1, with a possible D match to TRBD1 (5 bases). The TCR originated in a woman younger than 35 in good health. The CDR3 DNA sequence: TGCAGTGCTAGTCGCGGGGGTCCCTCCACTGAAGCTTTCTTT. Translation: CSASRGGPSTEAFF.